The 25 T cell receptor beta chains given below trace back to one sample, sequenced in a study of cytomegalovirus exposure and HLA in healthy donors (TCRdb year 2017). Libraries were constructed by the immunoSEQ multiplex PCR assay. For the multiplex PCR, a mixture combining 60 forward primers for TCR Vbeta segments and 13 reverse primers for TCR Jbeta segments was used. TCRdb retrieved this table from immuneACCESS and kept in-frame rearrangements only. Not all clones are present; in checked studies, unresolved V genes account for under half, and no reason is known for the remainder. The sample records about 200,000 clones, 70% to 80% of which are singletons. Approximately 0.4% of the sample is taken by the ten largest. Sequenced sample: PBMCs. These receptors were obtained from a male donor in good health and CMV-seropositive.

The chain has TRBV5-6 and TRBJ1-1; D is unresolved. Germline loops: CDR1 SGHDT, CDR2 YYEEEE. The V end lost 0 bases, the J end lost 4 bases, and 10 bases lay between the germline ends. The CDR3 runs to 14 residues. CDR3 in amino acids: CASSLEALGTEAFF. As DNA, the CDR3 is TGTGCCAGCAGCTTGGAAGCACTAGGCACTGAAGCTTTCTTT.

The chain couples TRBV19 to TRBJ2-2, with 14 nucleotides matching TRBD2. The CDR3 has 18 amino acids. Trimming took 3 bases from V and 4 from J; bases not matched to a gene: 7. Germline V gives CDR1 LNHDA, CDR2 SQIVND (reference sequence). The CDR3 loop is CASSIRGLAGGVTGELFF. The CDR3 DNA is TGTGCCAGTAGTATCAGAGGACTAGCGGGAGGAGTCACCGGGGAGCTGTTTTTT.

V gene TRBV19 combines with J gene TRBJ2-7; TRBD2 matches at 15 bases. Germline V gene lookup returns CDR1 LNHDA and CDR2 SQIVND (reference sequence). CDR3 length: 18 amino acids. Germline trimming cut 3 bases from V and 3 bases from J; bases unmatched to any gene: 9. CDR3 region: CASSIAGLAGGSYYEQYF. Here the CDR3 DNA reads TGTGCCAGTAGTATCGCGGGACTAGCGGGAGGATCGTACTACGAGCAGTACTTC. The whole variable domain, remainder taken from reference TRBV19 and TRBJ2-7, is DGGITQSPKYLFRKEGQNVTLSCEQNLNHDAMYWYRQDPGQGLRLIYYSQIVNDFQKGDIAEGYSVSREKKESFPLTVTSAQKNPTAFYLCASSIAGLAGGSYYEQYFGPGTRLTVT.

The rearrangement joins TRBV11-3 to TRBJ2-1, with 10 bases fitting TRBD2. Germline-derived CDR1 and CDR2 are SGHNT and YENEEA. CDR3 size: 19 residues. Trimming at V came to 0 bases and at J to 5 bases, leaving 13 bases not matched to a gene. The CDR3 sequence: CASSLDSLAGASVDNEQFF. In DNA, the CDR3 is TGTGCCAGCAGCTTAGATTCCCTAGCGGGGGCCTCTGTTGACAATGAGCAGTTCTTC.

Only a few counts were recorded for this clone. The chain joins TRBV12-5 to TRBJ2-7; weak D call: TRBD2 (5 bases). Trimming shortened V by 5 bases and J by 6 bases, and 11 bases separated the two germline ends. Germline CDR1 reads LGHNT; CDR2 reads FRNRAP. The CDR3 runs 12 residues. Here the CDR3 DNA reads TGTGCTAGTGGTCCCGGTCGGGGCGAGCAGTACTTC. As protein: CASGPGRGEQYF.

V gene TRBV11-2 combines with J gene TRBJ2-7; a weak D match, TRBD2 (6 bases). This CDR3 spans 15 amino acids. CDR1 is SGHAT and CDR2 is FQNNGV in the germline V gene. Trimming cost V 0 bases and J 1 base, with 10 bases left between them. CDR3 sequence (DNA): TGTGCCAGCAGCTTAGAAGGCGGGGCATCCTACGAGCAGTACTTC. This gives the protein CASSLEGGASYEQYF.

The CDR3 protein is CASSLDRAKNIQYF. CDR3 in DNA: TGTGCCAGCAGCTTAGATCGGGCCAAAAACATTCAGTACTTC. The gene calls are TRBV11-2 and TRBJ2-4; D remains ambiguous. The V gene lost 0 bases and the J gene lost 1 base, with 4 bases spanning the gap. CDR1 is SGHAT and CDR2 is FQNNGV in the germline V gene. This CDR3 region has 14 residues. Full variable domain (outside the CDR3, taken from reference TRBV11-2 and TRBJ2-4): EAGVAQSPRYKIIEKRQSVAFWCNPISGHATLYWYQQILGQGPKLLIQFQNNGVVDDSQLPKDRFSAERLKGVDSTLKIQPAKLEDSAVYLCASSLDRAKNIQYFGAGTRLSVL.

The chain carries TRBV7-3 and TRBJ2-7, with TRBD2 matching over 10 bases. The CDR3 sequence is 15 residues long. Germline assignment: CDR1 SGHTA and CDR2 FQGTGA. Unmatched junction bases numbered 6, after V lost 5 bases and J lost 2 bases. The CDR3 DNA follows: TGTGCCAGCAGCCCACAAGCGGGAGGGCCCTACGAGCAGTACTTC. Protein product: CASSPQAGGPYEQYF.

V and J are TRBV27 and TRBJ2-7; a possible D gene is TRBD2 (6 bases). This CDR3 comprises 14 residues. In germline, CDR1 is MNHEY, CDR2 SMNVEV (reference sequence). Between the trimmed V and J ends, which lost 3 bases and 1 base, there was a span of 10 bases. The CDR3 DNA sequence: TGTGCCAGCAGTTTGGCGGGGAGTTCCTACGAGCAGTACTTC. It encodes CASSLAGSSYEQYF.

V and J are TRBV29-1 and TRBJ2-5, with D possibly TRBD2 on 5 matching bases. Trimming left V 7 bases short and J 3 bases short, with 12 bases between. The CDR3 has 12 residues. Germline-derived CDR1 and CDR2 are SQVTM and ANQGSEA. The CDR3: CSGVDFKETQYF. The CDR3 DNA sequence: TGCAGCGGGGTGGACTTTAAAGAGACCCAGTACTTC.

This chain connects TRBV4-3 to TRBJ1-3; D is unresolved. V lost 0 bases to trimming and J lost 0 bases, with 6 bases between them. This CDR3 is built from 15 residues. Germline V gene lookup returns CDR1 LGHNA and CDR2 YSLEER. CDR3 nucleotides: TGCGCCAGCAGCCAAGACGGGAGCTCTGGAAACACCATATATTTT. It codes for CASSQDGSSGNTIYF.

The chain is built from TRBV5-6 and TRBJ2-7; D is unresolved. CDR1 and CDR2 (germline): SGHDT, YYEEEE. With 0 bases removed from V and 3 bases from J, the gap between germline ends came to 7 bases. The CDR3 totals 13 residues. The CDR3 is CASSLDGIYEQYF. The CDR3 bases are TGTGCCAGCAGCTTGGACGGTATCTACGAGCAGTACTTC.

A single count supports this clone. The CDR3 DNA reads as TGTGCCACCCGGCTAAGACAGGGAAACGAGCAGTACTTC. It translates to CATRLRQGNEQYF. This chain uses TRBV6-6 with TRBJ2-7; TRBD1 matches 7 bases. V lost 10 bases to trimming and J lost 5 bases; unmatched junction nucleotides: 11. The CDR3 is 13 residues long. Germline V gives CDR1 MNHNY, CDR2 SVGAGI (reference sequence).

The chain combines TRBV5-4 with TRBJ2-7, with no clear D. The CDR3 extends over 14 amino acids. With 1 base removed from V and 6 bases from J, the gap between germline ends came to 14 bases. Germline V gives CDR1 SGHNT, CDR2 YYREEE (reference sequence). The CDR3 reads CASSLREGSGEQYF. For the CDR3, the DNA is TGTGCCAGCAGCTTGCGCGAAGGCTCAGGCGAGCAGTACTTC.

The V and J genes are TRBV28 and TRBJ1-2; 7 nucleotides align to TRBD1. This CDR3 is built from 14 residues. Germline V gives CDR1 MDHEN, CDR2 SYDVKM. V was pared by 4 bases and J by 4 bases, with 6 bases of the junction left unmatched. CDR3 region: CASSSYDRAYGYTF. In nucleotides, the CDR3 is TGTGCCAGCAGTTCTTATGACAGGGCCTATGGCTACACCTTC.

To note about this clone: The junction differs from germline at one of its ends, possibly a read error. V gene TRBV7-9 combines with J gene TRBJ2-7; D call uncertain. The CDR3 extends over 10 amino acids. Germline V lookup: CDR1 SEHNR, CDR2 FQNEAQ (reference sequence). The CDR3 reads CSSSTEKQYF. Written as DNA, the CDR3 is TGTTCCAGCAGCACGGAGAAGCAGTACTTC. Supplemented by reference TRBV7-9 and TRBJ2-7, the full variable domain reads DTGVSQNPRHKITKRGQNVTFRCDPISEHNRLYWYRQTLGQGPEFLTYFQNEAQLEKSRLLSDRFSAERPKGSFSTLEIQRTEQGDSAMYLCSSSTEKQYFGPGTRLTVT.

The V gene is TRBV5-6, the J gene TRBJ1-5; 7 nucleotides agree with TRBD1. The germline V gene encodes CDR1 SGHDT and CDR2 YYEEEE. Trimming at V came to 2 bases and at J to 4 bases, leaving 3 bases not matched to a gene. The CDR3 consists of 14 residues. CDR3 in DNA: TGTGCCAGCAGCTTTGGACAGGAAAATCAGCCCCAGCATTTT. It codes for CASSFGQENQPQHF.

The chain joins TRBV5-6 to TRBJ2-4; unclear D gene. With 2 bases removed from V and 0 bases from J, the gap between germline ends came to 6 bases. The CDR3 has 14 amino acids. Germline V gene lookup returns CDR1 SGHDT and CDR2 YYEEEE. The CDR3 coding sequence is TGTGCCAGCAGCTTAACTGTAGCCAAAAACATTCAGTACTTC. Protein sequence: CASSLTVAKNIQYF.

V usage is TRBV7-3 and J usage is TRBJ2-7; the D gene is possibly TRBD2 (7 bases). Germline values: CDR1 SGHTA, CDR2 FQGTGA. The CDR3 length is 16 residues. V lost 10 bases and J 2 bases, leaving 24 bases between the germline ends. The CDR3 sequence is CANWAGRGGAPYEQYF. DNA for the CDR3: TGTGCCAACTGGGCGGGACGCGGGGGCGCCCCCTACGAGCAGTACTTC.

The V and J genes are TRBV11-2 and TRBJ2-7; tentatively, D is TRBD2 (5 bases). The CDR3 extends over 15 amino acids. CDR1 SGHAT and CDR2 FQNNGV come from the germline V gene. Trimming took off 5 bases at V and 2 bases at J, with 16 bases between the two ends. CDR3 DNA: TGTGCCAGCAGCACTAGAAGCCCGAATACCTACGAGCAGTACTTC. Amino acids: CASSTRSPNTYEQYF.

J is TRBJ2-2 and V is TRBV6-5; a weak D match, TRBD2 (5 bases). The germline CDR1 and CDR2 sequences are MNHEY and SVGAGI. The CDR3 covers 15 residues. V was shortened by 2 bases and J by 5 bases, with 12 bases between the two germline ends. CDR3 region: CASSYRETRTGELFF. For the CDR3, the DNA is TGTGCCAGCAGTTACAGGGAGACTCGAACCGGGGAGCTGTTTTTT.

This clone was recorded a few times. V usage is TRBV5-6 and J usage is TRBJ1-6, with unresolved D. With 3 bases removed from V and 3 bases from J, the gap between germline ends came to 4 bases. Germline V gene lookup returns CDR1 SGHDT and CDR2 YYEEEE. The CDR3 length is 13 residues. The CDR3 region has the DNA TGTGCCAGCAGCTCCTACTATAATTCACCCCTCCACTTT. Protein product: CASSSYYNSPLHF.

The V and J genes are TRBV6-1 and TRBJ1-2; 7 bases match TRBD1. Germline values: CDR1 MNHNS, CDR2 SASEGT. After removal of 6 bases from V and 4 bases from J, the junction contained 8 bases not matched to a gene. The CDR3 sequence is 14 residues long. CDR3 sequence: CASRLAGTAYGYTF. Here the CDR3 DNA reads TGTGCCAGCAGGCTCGCCGGGACAGCCTATGGCTACACCTTC.

With respect to this clone: This same CDR3 is encoded by further DNA sequences in the sample. The J gene is TRBJ1-3, the V gene TRBV6-5; no clear D gene. The ends were cut back, 0 bases at V and 4 bases at J, with 10 bases in the middle. The CDR3 consists of 15 residues. Germline V gene data show CDR1 as MNHEY and CDR2 as SVGAGI. The CDR3 reads CASSYSAGSGNTIYF. As DNA, the CDR3 is TGTGCCAGCAGTTACTCGGCAGGATCCGGAAACACCATATATTTT.

The chain recombines TRBV6-1 with TRBJ1-2; TRBD1 agrees at 9 bases. CDR3 length: 14 amino acids. V lost 1 base, J lost 8 bases, and 5 bases stayed unmatched. Germline assignment: CDR1 MNHNS and CDR2 SASEGT. CDR3 sequence: CASSEGGTGLGYTF. The CDR3 DNA reads TGTGCCAGCAGTGAAGGAGGGACAGGGCTGGGCTACACCTTC.